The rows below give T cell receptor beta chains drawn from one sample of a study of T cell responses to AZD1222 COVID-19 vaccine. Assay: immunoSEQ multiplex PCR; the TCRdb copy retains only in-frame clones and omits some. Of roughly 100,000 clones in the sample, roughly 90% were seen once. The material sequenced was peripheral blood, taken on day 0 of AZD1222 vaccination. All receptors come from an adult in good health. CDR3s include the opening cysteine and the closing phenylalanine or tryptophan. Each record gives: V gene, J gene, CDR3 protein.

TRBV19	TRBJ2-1	CASRGQGPGNEQFF
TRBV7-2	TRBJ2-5	CATTRSSTEPQYF
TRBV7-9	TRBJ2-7	CASSLQGANSYEQYF
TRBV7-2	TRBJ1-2	CASSQGGANYGYTF
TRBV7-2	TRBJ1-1	CASSLRGQGGPEAFF
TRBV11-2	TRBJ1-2	CASSLGAAGRDQSYTF
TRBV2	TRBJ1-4	CASRLTTAGEKLFF
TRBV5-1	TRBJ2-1	CASSSGVADYNEQFF
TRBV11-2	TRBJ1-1	CASSLPGDAFF
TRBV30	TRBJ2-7	CAWSVRTGLLYEQYF
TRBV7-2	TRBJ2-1	CASSSEGGFGDEQFF
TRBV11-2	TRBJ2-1	CASSKRGDRDNEQFF
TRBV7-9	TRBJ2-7	CASSPRGTVPYEQYF
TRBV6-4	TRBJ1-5	CASSDQGGNQPQHF
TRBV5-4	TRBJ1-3	CASSLTGTAGNTIYF
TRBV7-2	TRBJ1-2	CASSLIGEQYGYTF
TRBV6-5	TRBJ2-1	CASRAGQGVTNEQFF
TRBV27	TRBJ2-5	CASNPSGSIRETQYF
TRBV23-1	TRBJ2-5	CALDREETQYF
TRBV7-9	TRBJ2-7	CASSLVGPRRERFEQYF
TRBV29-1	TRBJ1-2	CSVDVDGYTF
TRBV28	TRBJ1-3	CASTAAGAGGNTIYF
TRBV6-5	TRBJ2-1	CASSRRPNEQFF
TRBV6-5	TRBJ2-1	CASSPAGTGGARQFF
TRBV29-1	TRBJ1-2	CSVGGADYGYTF
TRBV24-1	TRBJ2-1	CATSDLSLGSRTNEQFF
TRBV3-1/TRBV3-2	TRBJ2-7	CASGGQGALFAGQYF
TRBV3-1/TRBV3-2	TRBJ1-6	CASSLRGQGDSPLHF
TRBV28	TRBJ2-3	CAVGAGGKWEWSTDTQYF
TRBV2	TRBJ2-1	CASSSGQVLFF
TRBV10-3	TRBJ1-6	CAVRDSTGNSPLHF
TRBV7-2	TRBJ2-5	CASSLGAQTEQETQYF
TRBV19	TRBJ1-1	CASSIRTTEAFF
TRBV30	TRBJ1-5	CAWSVPPPRAGQPQHF
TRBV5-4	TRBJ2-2	CASSLASGQGSGELFF
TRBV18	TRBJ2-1	CASSPPGAGYNEQFF
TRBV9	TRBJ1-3	CASSPLWGGGNTIYF
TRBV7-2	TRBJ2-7	CASSPSVGGHEQYF
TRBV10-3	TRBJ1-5	CAISEGGQPNQPQHF
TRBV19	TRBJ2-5	CASSAQGPETQYF
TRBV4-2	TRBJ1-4	CASSQDLGQGLGEKLFF
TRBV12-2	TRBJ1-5	CASRFNRGGTGGNQPQHF
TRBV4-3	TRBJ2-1	CASSQDRTLAGRYNEQFF
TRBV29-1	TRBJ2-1	CTTKSGYNEQFF
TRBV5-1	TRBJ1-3	CASSTLGGNTIYF
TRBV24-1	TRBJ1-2	CATSDPGQGASGYTF
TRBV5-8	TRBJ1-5	CASSLADRLNQPQHF
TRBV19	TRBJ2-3	CASSEWTSGNTDTQYF
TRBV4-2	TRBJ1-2	CASSQAAGGENYGYTF
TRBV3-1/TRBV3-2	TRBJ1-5	CASSQQPGVGNQPQHF
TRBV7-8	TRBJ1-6	CASSRASGGSPLHF
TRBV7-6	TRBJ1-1	CASSRQGSTEAFF
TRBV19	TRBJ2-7	CASSVREQFYEQYF